Each of the 27 T cell receptor beta chains below was sequenced from the same sample in a study of cytomegalovirus exposure and HLA in healthy donors. Here immunoSEQ multiplex PCR was the method, and the copy in TCRdb shows in-frame clones only, minus some. Of some 56,000 clones listed, around 90% are singletons. The sample taken for sequencing was PBMCs. These receptor sequences come from a man younger than 35 in good health and CMV-seronegative.

The gene calls are TRBV9 and TRBJ1-3; no definite D call. The CDR3 length is 16 residues. Germline assignment: CDR1 SGDLS and CDR2 YYNGEE. With 4 bases removed from V and 0 bases from J, the gap between germline ends came to 14 bases. CDR3 in amino acids: CASSPRTGASGNTIYF. CDR3 nucleotides: TGTGCCAGCAGCCCCAGGACGGGAGCCTCTGGAAACACCATATATTTT.

The chain couples TRBV5-1 to TRBJ2-5; 9 bases agree with TRBD1. The trim removed 4 bases at V and 4 bases at J, leaving 8 bases unmatched. The CDR3 extends over 15 amino acids. Germline V gives CDR1 SGHRS, CDR2 YFSETQ. The CDR3 is CASSITGTGRETQYF. CDR3 in DNA: TGCGCCAGCAGCATTACCGGGACAGGGAGAGAGACCCAGTACTTC.

The chain uses TRBV11-2 and TRBJ2-2; 10 positions match TRBD2. From germline, CDR1 is SGHAT and CDR2 FQNNGV. This CDR3 is 19 amino acids long. Germline trimming cut 5 bases from V and 3 bases from J; bases unmatched to any gene: 15. The CDR3 reads CASSLLGAGGPWDTGELFF. The CDR3 coding sequence is TGTGCCAGCAGCCTCTTAGGAGCGGGAGGGCCCTGGGACACCGGGGAGCTGTTTTTT.

V is TRBV7-2 and J is TRBJ1-4; TRBD1 aligns across 11 bases. The J segment lost 6 bases and the V segment lost 5 bases, leaving 2 bases of the junction unmatched. The CDR3 runs to 14 residues. Germline V lookup: CDR1 SGHTA, CDR2 FQGNSA. Here the CDR3 reads CASSRDRGYEKLFF. The CDR3 DNA follows: TGTGCCAGCAGCCGGGACAGGGGGTATGAAAAACTGTTTTTT. Combining the CDR3 with reference TRBV7-2 and TRBJ1-4 gives the whole variable domain GAGVSQSPSNKVTEKGKDVELRCDPISGHTALYWYRQSLGQGLEFLIYFQGNSAPDKSGLPSDRFSAERTGGSVSTLTIQRTQQEDSAVYLCASSRDRGYEKLFFGSGTQLSVL.

V is TRBV9 and J is TRBJ2-3; 7 bases are a match to TRBD1. From germline, CDR1 is SGDLS and CDR2 YYNGEE. V dropped 0 bases and J dropped 6; count of bases not matched to a gene: 7. The CDR3 has 15 amino acids. The CDR3 DNA reads TGTGCCAGCAGCGTAGACGGGACAGCCGGTGATACGCAGTATTTT. It translates to CASSVDGTAGDTQYF.

The V and J genes are TRBV4-3 and TRBJ1-1, with TRBD1 matching 8 bases. V trimming: 3 bases; J trimming: 1 base; junction bases outside the gene matches: 10. The CDR3 loop spans 17 amino acids. In germline, CDR1 is LGHNA, CDR2 YSLEER. CDR3 nucleotides: TGCGCCAGCAGCCACCTGGACAGGGTGGATAAGAACACTGAAGCTTTCTTT. Protein: CASSHLDRVDKNTEAFF.

The CDR3 DNA reads as TGTGCCAGCAGTTACACGGCTCAAGGGGCACGAGAGACCCAGTACTTC. Translated, it gives CASSYTAQGARETQYF. The V gene is TRBV6-6, the J gene TRBJ2-5; possible D gene TRBD1, 5 bases. V lost 2 bases and J 4 bases, leaving 17 bases between the germline ends. The length of the CDR3 is 16 residues. CDR1 is MNHNY, CDR2 SVGAGI, per germline (reference sequence).

V is TRBV5-1 and J is TRBJ2-1; TRBD1 aligns across 8 bases. The CDR3 loop spans 16 amino acids. V dropped 4 bases and J dropped 5; count of bases not matched to a gene: 11. Per the germline V gene, CDR1 is SGHRS and CDR2 is YFSETQ. The CDR3 loop is CASSPWTGSSDNEQFF. The CDR3 nucleotides read TGCGCCAGCAGCCCTTGGACAGGGTCCTCGGACAATGAGCAGTTCTTC.

The rearrangement links TRBV28 to TRBJ2-1, with 8 bases lining up with TRBD1. This CDR3 has 15 amino acids. The ends lost 4 bases at V and 2 bases at J; junction bases unmatched: 4. CDR1 is MDHEN and CDR2 is SYDVKM in the germline V gene. DNA for the CDR3: TGTGCCAGCAGTTCCACAGGGGGTCCCTACAATGAGCAGTTCTTC. It specifies CASSSTGGPYNEQFF.

The chain joins TRBV4-3 to TRBJ2-7; 8 nucleotides match TRBD1. CDR1 LGHNA and CDR2 YSLEER come from the germline V gene. This CDR3 has 15 amino acids. V lost 5 bases and J lost 3; bases outside the gene matches: 9. DNA of the CDR3: TGCGCCAGCAGCTACAAACGGGACAGGAGCTACGAGCAGTACTTC. Its translation is CASSYKRDRSYEQYF.

CDR3 in amino acids: CASSLGTGHQPQHF. CDR3 DNA: TGTGCCAGCAGCTTAGGGACAGGGCATCAGCCCCAGCATTTT. V is TRBV7-2 and J is TRBJ1-5; TRBD1 agrees at 8 bases. This CDR3 has 14 residues. V gave up 1 base and J gave up 5 bases; unmatched junction bases: 1. In germline, CDR1 is SGHTA, CDR2 FQGNSA.

The V gene is TRBV27, the J gene TRBJ1-4; 8 bases fit TRBD1. CDR1 and CDR2 (germline): MNHEY, SMNVEV (reference sequence). Trimming cost V 6 bases and J 7 bases; bases outside gene matches: 13. CDR3 length: 16 amino acids. The CDR3 spells CASSRQAGQGGEKLFF. CDR3 nucleotides: TGTGCCAGCAGCAGACAAGCCGGACAGGGCGGTGAAAAACTGTTTTTT.

The chain carries TRBV5-4 and TRBJ2-5; 8 nucleotides match TRBD2. The CDR3 has 14 residues. J gave up 4 bases and V 4 bases, and 6 bases lay outside the gene matches. The V gene's germline CDR1 is SGHNT and CDR2 YYREEE (reference sequence). This chain's CDR3 is CASSERAGAETQYF. The CDR3 DNA reads TGTGCCAGCAGCGAAAGAGCGGGAGCAGAGACCCAGTACTTC.

The V call is TRBV6-6, the J call TRBJ1-4, with D unresolved. The CDR3 is 14 residues long. V lost 2 bases and J lost 0, with 4 bases in between. Germline lookup yields CDR1 MNHNY and CDR2 SVGAGI (reference sequence). This CDR3 reads CASSYEPTNEKLFF. CDR3 bases: TGTGCCAGCAGTTACGAGCCAACTAATGAAAAACTGTTTTTT.

The table lists this clone with a count of one. V and J are TRBV7-9 and TRBJ2-1; D is unclear. The CDR3 totals 16 residues. Trimming removed 3 bases from V and 0 bases from J, with 12 bases in between. CDR1 is SEHNR and CDR2 is FQNEAQ in the germline V gene (reference sequence). As DNA, the CDR3 is TGTGCCAGCAGCTTTCCTGGGCCATCCTCCTACAATGAGCAGTTCTTC. Its translation is CASSFPGPSSYNEQFF.

Here the CDR3 DNA reads TGTGCCAGCAGTCCCATCAGTAGCAGGCAGTTCTTC. It specifies CASSPISSRQFF. The J gene is TRBJ2-1, the V gene TRBV2; unclear D gene. The V end was cut by 5 bases, the J end by 12 bases, with 14 bases between. The CDR3 is 12 residues long. Germline-derived CDR1 and CDR2 are SNHLY and FYNNEI. Full variable domain (rest looked up from reference TRBV2 and TRBJ2-1): EPEVTQTPSHQVTQMGQEVILRCVPISNHLYFYWYRQILGQKVEFLVSFYNNEISEKSEIFDDQFSVERPDGSNFTLKIRSTKLEDSAMYFCASSPISSRQFFGPGTRLTVL.

The J gene is TRBJ2-7, the V gene TRBV7-9, with 9 bases fitting TRBD1. The V and J ends lost 4 bases and 5 bases, in that order; junction bases with no gene match: 6. The germline V gene encodes CDR1 SEHNR and CDR2 FQNEAQ (reference sequence). The CDR3 has 14 residues. CDR3 amino acids: CASSSGTGLHEQYF. The CDR3 DNA reads as TGTGCCAGCAGCTCCGGGACAGGGTTACACGAGCAGTACTTC.

The table lists this clone with a count of one. This rearrangement joins TRBV7-2 to TRBJ1-5; no clear D. The CDR3 has 13 amino acids. The ends were cut back, 5 bases at V and 2 bases at J, with 7 bases in the middle. Germline-derived CDR1 and CDR2 are SGHTA and FQGNSA. DNA for the CDR3: TGTGCCAGCAGCCCGTCGGGCAATCAGCCCCAGCATTTT. It encodes CASSPSGNQPQHF. The whole variable domain, remainder taken from reference TRBV7-2 and TRBJ1-5, is GAGVSQSPSNKVTEKGKDVELRCDPISGHTALYWYRQSLGQGLEFLIYFQGNSAPDKSGLPSDRFSAERTGGSVSTLTIQRTQQEDSAVYLCASSPSGNQPQHFGDGTRLSIL.

The DNA for the CDR3 is TGTGCCAGCAGTTCGGGACACCCCTACGAGCAGTACTTC. This encodes CASSSGHPYEQYF. The chain uses TRBV28 and TRBJ2-7; maybe TRBD1 (6 bases). The ends were cut back, 4 bases at V and 2 bases at J, with 9 bases in the middle. Germline V gene data show CDR1 as MDHEN and CDR2 as SYDVKM. The CDR3 length is 13 residues.

The V call is TRBV5-5, the J call TRBJ2-7, with D tentatively TRBD2 (6 bases). This CDR3 has 16 amino acids. Trimming stripped 2 bases from V and 3 bases from J, with 18 bases between. Germline lookup yields CDR1 SGHKS and CDR2 YYEKEE (reference sequence). For the CDR3, the DNA is TGTGCCAGCAGCTTAAGGAGCGGAGGGGCCTTCTACGAGCAGTACTTC. Translation: CASSLRSGGAFYEQYF.

This clone was counted a single time. V and J are TRBV5-4 and TRBJ2-1, with 14 bases fitting TRBD2. Germline V CDR1 and CDR2: SGHNT, YYREEE (reference sequence). V lost 3 bases to trimming and J lost 4 bases; unmatched junction nucleotides: 9. The CDR3 covers 18 residues. CDR3 sequence: CASSSGLAGGPGYNEQFF. In DNA form, the CDR3 reads TGTGCCAGCAGCTCAGGACTAGCGGGAGGACCGGGATACAATGAGCAGTTCTTC. The full variable domain, with the rest looked up from reference TRBV5-4 and TRBJ2-1, is ETGVTQSPTHLIKTRGQQVTLRCSSQSGHNTVSWYQQALGQGPQFIFQYYREEENGRGNFPPRFSGLQFPNYSSELNVNALELDDSALYLCASSSGLAGGPGYNEQFFGPGTRLTVL.

The chain uses TRBV10-3 and TRBJ2-1; 8 bases are shared with TRBD2. The V segment lost 1 base and the J segment 5 bases; nucleotides outside the gene matches: 4. Germline V gene lookup returns CDR1 ENHRY and CDR2 SYGVKD. The CDR3 sequence is 15 residues long. CDR3 amino acids: CAISEYGTRDNEQFF. CDR3 sequence (DNA): TGTGCCATCAGTGAGTACGGGACTAGAGACAATGAGCAGTTCTTC.

The chain uses TRBV11-2 and TRBJ2-5; D is uncertain. The CDR3 has 11 residues. V gave up 4 bases and J gave up 5 bases, with 5 bases separating them. The germline V gene has CDR1 SGHAT and CDR2 FQNNGV. CDR3 region: CASSSGETQYF. In DNA form, the CDR3 reads TGTGCCAGCAGCTCCGGGGAGACCCAGTACTTC.

V usage is TRBV5-4 and J usage is TRBJ2-2; 10 bases align to TRBD1. V lost 3 bases, J lost 6 bases, and 8 bases stayed unmatched. Germline CDR1 SGHNT, CDR2 YYREEE (reference sequence). This CDR3 region has 16 residues. CDR3: CASSYSRDRGPGELFF. The DNA of the CDR3 is TGTGCCAGCAGCTATTCCCGGGACAGGGGTCCCGGGGAGCTGTTTTTT.

This chain links TRBV28 with TRBJ2-2, with 8 bases lining up with TRBD2. Germline V gives CDR1 MDHEN, CDR2 SYDVKM. The V segment lost 8 bases and the J segment 5 bases; nucleotides outside the gene matches: 10. This CDR3 contains 15 residues. CDR3 coding DNA: TGTGCCAGCGGGGGGAACGGGAGGGGAACCGGGGAGCTGTTTTTT. It is translated as CASGGNGRGTGELFF.

In DNA, the CDR3 is TGTGCCAGCAGCCCCGAGAGGGACTCGTTTCGCTACGAGCAGTACTTC. Protein product: CASSPERDSFRYEQYF. This sequence joins TRBV7-9 and TRBJ2-7; maybe TRBD2 (6 bases). The V end was cut by 5 bases, the J end by 3 bases, with 20 bases between. From germline, CDR1 is SEHNR and CDR2 FQNEAQ (reference sequence). The CDR3 is 16 amino acids. The full variable domain, with the rest looked up from reference TRBV7-9 and TRBJ2-7, is DTGVSQNPRHKITKRGQNVTFRCDPISEHNRLYWYRQTLGQGPEFLTYFQNEAQLEKSRLLSDRFSAERPKGSFSTLEIQRTEQGDSAMYLCASSPERDSFRYEQYFGPGTRLTVT.

The chain is built from TRBV4-2 and TRBJ1-4; the D is unclear. The CDR3 spans 17 residues. V dropped 3 bases and J dropped 1 base, with 15 bases sitting between them. Looked up from germline, CDR1 is LGHNA and CDR2 is YNFKEQ. In nucleotides, the CDR3 is TGTGCCAGCAGCCATGAGTCCGAATACGTAACTAATGAAAAACTGTTTTTT. Residues: CASSHESEYVTNEKLFF.